This TCR beta chain was sequenced in a study of patients and donors after allogeneic stem cell transplantation. One entry per CDR3 protein results from TCRdb running MiXCR on the RT-PCR reads. The sample includes hundreds of thousands of distinct CDR3 sequences, roughly 17% of them seen just once. The CDR3 spans 15 residues. Per the germline V gene, CDR1 is KGHSH and CDR2 is LQKENI. V was clipped by 5 bases and J by 0 bases; unmatched bases: 4. The specimen was blood, either unsorted or a sorted T cell fraction (not recorded which). V usage is TRBV18 and J usage is TRBJ2-3, with 8 nucleotides matching TRBD2. This sequence originates from a human donor who was either an allogeneic HSCT recipient or a stem cell or donor lymphocyte infusion donor (not recorded which). It is not recorded whose cells these are; they may come from a transplant donor. The CDR3 reads CASSTLAASTDTQYF. Here the CDR3 DNA reads TGTGCCAGCTCAACACTAGCGGCTAGCACAGATACGCAGTATTTT. Based on the CDR3 plus reference TRBV18 and TRBJ2-3, the full variable domain is NAGVMQNPRHLVRRRGQEARLRCSPMKGHSHVYWYRQLPEEGLKFMVYLQKENIIDESGMPKERFSAEFPKEGPSILRIQQVVRGDSAAYFCASSTLAASTDTQYFGPGTRLTVL.